The T cell receptor (beta chain) described here comes from a study of T cell responses to AZD1222 COVID-19 vaccine. Method: immunoSEQ multiplex PCR; TCRdb's copy keeps in-frame clones and lacks some. The table records tens of thousands of clones, roughly four fifths of them present only once. The CDR3 loop spans 14 amino acids. Germline V lookup: CDR1 MNHEY, CDR2 SVGEGT. V was pared by 2 bases and J by 8 bases, with 15 bases between. This sample comprised peripheral blood, obtained on day 0 of AZD1222 vaccination. The chain links TRBV6-2 or TRBV6-3 to TRBJ1-2, with no clear D. This sequence originates from an adult in good health. The CDR3 region has the DNA TGTGCCAGCAGTTACGGACGGAGTCTGGGAGGCTACACCTTC. This encodes CASSYGRSLGGYTF.